Presented here are 4 T cell receptor beta chains from one specimen sequenced in a study of T cells in Graves' hyperthyroidism and ophthalmopathy. Researchers amplified the TCR beta CDR3 regions from RNA transcripts. HTBI primers were the set used in a first-round RT-PCR of the TCR CDR3. From the multiplex PCR reads, TCRdb called clonotypes with MiXCR, one entry per CDR3 protein. The sample consists of about 420,000 distinct CDR3 sequences, more than 15% of them appearing once. The sequenced material came from blood. These receptors were collected from a woman aged 18 to 35 with Graves' hyperthyroidism.

This clonotype was found a few times. This sequence joins TRBV5-1 and TRBJ1-2, with D perhaps TRBD1 (5 bases). V dropped 4 bases and J dropped 4 bases, with 17 bases sitting between them. The CDR3 runs 15 residues. The germline gives CDR1 SGHRS, CDR2 YFSETQ. CDR3 DNA: TGCGCCAGCAGCCGAGGTAACAGGTCTCCCTATGGCTACACCTTC. Its protein product is CASSRGNRSPYGYTF.

This clonotype was seen once. This may come from a read error, since a much larger clone is one base off. The V gene is TRBV5-1, the J gene TRBJ2-7; tentative D call: TRBD1 (7 bases). The CDR3 totals 18 residues. From germline, CDR1 is SGHRS and CDR2 YFSETQ. This CDR3 reads CASSLLSGFGGGGSERYF. The DNA of the CDR3 is TGCGCCAGCAGCTTGCTTTCGGGGTTCGGCGGAGGGGGCTCCGAGCGGTACTTC.

This clonotype came up many times. This chain uses TRBV19 with TRBJ1-5, with a weak D call TRBD1 (6 bases). Trimming left V 4 bases short and J 4 bases short, with 17 bases between. Germline V lookup: CDR1 LNHDA, CDR2 SQIVND (reference sequence). The CDR3 extends over 16 amino acids. The CDR3 loop reads CASSTQGRTANQPQHF. CDR3 bases: TGTGCCAGTAGTACCCAAGGGAGGACAGCTAATCAGCCCCAGCATTTT.

This clonotype was observed a handful of times. J is TRBJ1-6 and V is TRBV7-2, with D possibly matching TRBD1 (5 bases). This CDR3 contains 16 residues. Germline CDR1 is SGHTA and CDR2 is FQGNSA. Trimming left V 3 bases short and J 3 bases short, with 12 bases between. DNA for the CDR3: TGTGCCAGCAGCTTTGGGGGGATTTACTATAATTCACCCCTCCACTTT. The encoded protein is CASSFGGIYYNSPLHF.